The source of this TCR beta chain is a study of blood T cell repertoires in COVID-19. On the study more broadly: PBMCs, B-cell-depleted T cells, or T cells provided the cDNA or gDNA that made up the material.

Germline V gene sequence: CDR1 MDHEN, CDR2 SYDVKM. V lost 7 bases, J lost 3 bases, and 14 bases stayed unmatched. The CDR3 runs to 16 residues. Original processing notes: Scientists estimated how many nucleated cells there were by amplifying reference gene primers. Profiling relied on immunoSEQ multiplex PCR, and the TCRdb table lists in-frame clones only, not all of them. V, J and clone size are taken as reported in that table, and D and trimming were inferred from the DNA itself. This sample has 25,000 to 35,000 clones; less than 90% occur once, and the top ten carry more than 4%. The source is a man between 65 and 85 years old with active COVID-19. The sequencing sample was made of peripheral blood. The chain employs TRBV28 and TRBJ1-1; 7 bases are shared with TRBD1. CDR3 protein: CASTSPPGGPDTEAFF. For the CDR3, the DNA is TGTGCCAGCACATCACCCCCAGGGGGGCCGGACACTGAAGCTTTCTTT.